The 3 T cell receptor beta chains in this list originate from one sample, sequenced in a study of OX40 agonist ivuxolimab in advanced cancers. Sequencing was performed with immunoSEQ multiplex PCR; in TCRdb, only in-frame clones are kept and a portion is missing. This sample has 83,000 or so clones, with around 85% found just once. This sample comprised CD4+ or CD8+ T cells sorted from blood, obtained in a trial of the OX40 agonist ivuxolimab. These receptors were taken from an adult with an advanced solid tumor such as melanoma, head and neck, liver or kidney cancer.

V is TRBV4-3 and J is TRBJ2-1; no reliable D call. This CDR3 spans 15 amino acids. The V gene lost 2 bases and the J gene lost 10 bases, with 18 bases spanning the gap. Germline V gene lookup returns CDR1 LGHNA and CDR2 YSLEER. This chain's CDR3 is CASSQISDQEREQFF. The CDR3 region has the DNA TGCGCCAGCAGCCAAATATCGGATCAAGAGAGGGAGCAGTTCTTC.

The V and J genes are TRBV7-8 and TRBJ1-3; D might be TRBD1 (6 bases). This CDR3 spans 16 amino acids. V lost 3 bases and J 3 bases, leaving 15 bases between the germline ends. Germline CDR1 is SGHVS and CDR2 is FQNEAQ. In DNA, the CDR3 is TGTGCCAGCAGCTTTGGAGAACAGGGAGGTGGAAACACCATATATTTT. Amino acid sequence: CASSFGEQGGGNTIYF.

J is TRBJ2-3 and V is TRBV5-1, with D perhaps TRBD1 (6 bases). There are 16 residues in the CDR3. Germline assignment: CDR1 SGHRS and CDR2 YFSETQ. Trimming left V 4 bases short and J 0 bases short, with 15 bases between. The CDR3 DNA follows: TGCGCCAGCAGCCGACCACAGGGAACTAGCACAGATACGCAGTATTTT. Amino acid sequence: CASSRPQGTSTDTQYF.